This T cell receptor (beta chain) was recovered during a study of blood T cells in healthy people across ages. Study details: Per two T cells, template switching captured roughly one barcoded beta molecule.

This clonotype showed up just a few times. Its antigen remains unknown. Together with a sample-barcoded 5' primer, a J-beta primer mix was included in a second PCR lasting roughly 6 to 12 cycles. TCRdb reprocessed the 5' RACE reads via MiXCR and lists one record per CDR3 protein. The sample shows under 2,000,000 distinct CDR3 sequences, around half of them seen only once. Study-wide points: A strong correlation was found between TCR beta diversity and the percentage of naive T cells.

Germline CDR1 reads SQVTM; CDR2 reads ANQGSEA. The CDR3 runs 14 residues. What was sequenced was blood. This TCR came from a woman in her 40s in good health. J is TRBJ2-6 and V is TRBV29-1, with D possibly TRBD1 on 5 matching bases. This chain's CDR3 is CRSWCRAGANVLTF. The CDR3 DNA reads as TGCAGATCATGGTGCAGGGCTGGGGCCAACGTCCTGACTTTC.